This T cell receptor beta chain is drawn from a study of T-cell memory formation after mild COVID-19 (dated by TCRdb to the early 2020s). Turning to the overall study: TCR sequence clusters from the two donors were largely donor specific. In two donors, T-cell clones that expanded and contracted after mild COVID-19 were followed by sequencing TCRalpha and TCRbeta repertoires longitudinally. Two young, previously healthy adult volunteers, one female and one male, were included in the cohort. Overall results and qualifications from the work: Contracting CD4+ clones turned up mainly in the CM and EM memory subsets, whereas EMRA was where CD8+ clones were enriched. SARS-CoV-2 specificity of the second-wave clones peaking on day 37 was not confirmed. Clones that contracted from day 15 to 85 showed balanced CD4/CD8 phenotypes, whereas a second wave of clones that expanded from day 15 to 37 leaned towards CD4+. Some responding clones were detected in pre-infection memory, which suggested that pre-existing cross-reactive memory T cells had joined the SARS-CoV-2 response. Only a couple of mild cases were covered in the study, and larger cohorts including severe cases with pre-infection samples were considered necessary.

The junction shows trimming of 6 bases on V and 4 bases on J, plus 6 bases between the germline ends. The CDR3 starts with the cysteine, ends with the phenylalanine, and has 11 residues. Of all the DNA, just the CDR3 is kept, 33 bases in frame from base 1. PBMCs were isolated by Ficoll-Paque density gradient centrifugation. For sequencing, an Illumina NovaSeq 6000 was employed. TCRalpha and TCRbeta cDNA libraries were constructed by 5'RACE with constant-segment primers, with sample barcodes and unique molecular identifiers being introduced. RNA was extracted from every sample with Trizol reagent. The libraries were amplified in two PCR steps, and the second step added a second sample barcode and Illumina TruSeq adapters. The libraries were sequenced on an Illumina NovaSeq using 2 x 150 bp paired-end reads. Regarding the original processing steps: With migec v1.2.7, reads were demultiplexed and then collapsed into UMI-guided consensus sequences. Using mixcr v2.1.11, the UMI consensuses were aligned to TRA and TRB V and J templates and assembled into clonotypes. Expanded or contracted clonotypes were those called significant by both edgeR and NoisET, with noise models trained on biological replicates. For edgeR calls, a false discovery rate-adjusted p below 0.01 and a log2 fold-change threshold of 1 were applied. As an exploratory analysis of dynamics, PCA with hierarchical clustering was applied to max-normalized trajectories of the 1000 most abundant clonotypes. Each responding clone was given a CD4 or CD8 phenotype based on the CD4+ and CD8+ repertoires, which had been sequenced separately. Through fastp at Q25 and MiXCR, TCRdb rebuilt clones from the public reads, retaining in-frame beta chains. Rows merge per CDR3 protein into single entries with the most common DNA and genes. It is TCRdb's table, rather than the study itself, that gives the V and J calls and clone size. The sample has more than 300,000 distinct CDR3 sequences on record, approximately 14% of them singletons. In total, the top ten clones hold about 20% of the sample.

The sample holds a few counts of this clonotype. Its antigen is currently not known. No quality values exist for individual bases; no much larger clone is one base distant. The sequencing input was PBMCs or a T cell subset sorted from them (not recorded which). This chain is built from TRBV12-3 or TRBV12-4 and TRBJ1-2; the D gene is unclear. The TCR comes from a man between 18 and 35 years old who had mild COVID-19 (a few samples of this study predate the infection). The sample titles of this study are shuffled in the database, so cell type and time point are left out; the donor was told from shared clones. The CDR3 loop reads CASRGVYGYTF. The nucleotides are TGTGCCAGCAGAGGAGTCTATGGCTACACCTTC.